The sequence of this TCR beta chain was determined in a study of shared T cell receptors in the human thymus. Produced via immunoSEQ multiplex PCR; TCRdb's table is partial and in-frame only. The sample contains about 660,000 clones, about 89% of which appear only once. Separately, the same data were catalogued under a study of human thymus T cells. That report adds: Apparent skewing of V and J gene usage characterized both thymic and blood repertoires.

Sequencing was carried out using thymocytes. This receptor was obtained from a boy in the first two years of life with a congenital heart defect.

CDR3 residues: CASSPAGLGVTVRLETQYF. In DNA form, the CDR3 reads TGTGCCAGCAGCCCCGCGGGATTGGGGGTGACTGTGCGACTGGAGACCCAGTACTTC. The chain employs TRBV11-2 and TRBJ2-5, with TRBD2 as a possible D gene (6 bases). V lost 5 bases and J 5 bases, leaving 30 bases between the germline ends. This CDR3 comprises 19 residues. In germline, CDR1 is SGHAT, CDR2 FQNNGV.